This T cell receptor beta chain came from a study of immune heterogeneity within non-small cell lung tumors. Study-level findings and limits: Within each patient, tumor sites shared identical dominant CDR3 beta clonotypes and also held site-unique high-frequency clones.

V lost 5 bases and J 6 bases, leaving 7 bases between the germline ends. The CDR3 has 11 amino acids. Germline CDR1 is MGHDK and CDR2 is SYGVNS. In regard to this clonotype: Antigen specificity is unknown.

The TCR beta CDR3 region underwent multiplex PCR amplification with 32 V and 13 J primers. TCRdb passed the multiplex PCR reads through MiXCR, listing each CDR3 protein once. The sample carries 3,000 or so distinct CDR3 sequences, around 59% recorded once. Template came from bulk tumor genomic DNA, at approximately 540 ng per sample. Collection of several biopsies per primary tumor, spaced far apart, took place during surgery. These patients got curative surgery after being newly diagnosed with untreated non-small cell lung cancer. Sample donors consisted of newly diagnosed non-small cell lung cancer patients who were undergoing surgery with curative intent.

The sample comprised lung tumor tissue. V and J are TRBV25-1 and TRBJ1-2; possibly TRBD1 for D (6 bases). This TCR derives from a man aged 70 or older with non-small cell lung cancer. The CDR3 DNA follows: TGTGCCAGCAGTTGGGGGCATGGCTACACCTTC. Its protein is CASSWGHGYTF.